Shown below are 16 T cell receptor beta chains from a single sample sequenced in a study of blood T cells in healthy people across ages. With a J-beta primer mix and a sample-barcoded 5' primer, a second PCR ran roughly 6 to 11 cycles. Using its own MiXCR run on the 5' RACE reads, TCRdb lists one record per CDR3 protein. The table shows fewer than 750,000 distinct CDR3 sequences, with 45% to 60% occurring only once. The sample consisted of blood. The receptors derive from an elderly woman in good health.

A remark on this clonotype: A much more abundant neighbour one base away suggests this may be a read error. V is TRBV2 and J is TRBJ2-1; D might be TRBD1 (5 bases). Germline values: CDR1 SNHLY, CDR2 FYNNEI. This CDR3 has 12 amino acids. CDR3 coding DNA: TGTGCCAGCAATCCCCAGGGCAATGGGCAGTTCTTC. Protein product: CASNPQGNGQFF.

The chain carries TRBV4-1 and TRBJ2-1, with TRBD2 matching 10 bases. The V gene end was trimmed by 2 bases and the J gene end by 3 bases; junction bases not matched to a gene: 7. The CDR3 contains 17 residues. CDR1 is MGHRA and CDR2 is YSYEKL in the germline V gene. In DNA form, the CDR3 reads TGCGCCAGCAGCCAAAAAGGGCTAGCGGGGGACTACAATGAGCAGTTCTTC. Encoded protein: CASSQKGLAGDYNEQFF.

The chain joins TRBV5-1 to TRBJ2-2; tentative D call: TRBD2 (5 bases). Germline assignment: CDR1 SGHRS and CDR2 YFSETQ. The CDR3 totals 13 residues. Trimming cost V 4 bases and J 4 bases, with 8 bases left between them. The CDR3 protein is CASSTRGTGELFF. The CDR3 bases are TGCGCCAGCAGCACTCGGGGCACCGGGGAGCTGTTTTTT.

The chain uses TRBV7-9 and TRBJ1-6; D is possibly TRBD1 (5 bases). The CDR3 sequence is 16 residues long. V was pared by 6 bases and J by 4 bases, with 16 bases between. CDR1 and CDR2 from the germline V gene are SEHNR and FQNEAQ (reference sequence). The CDR3 DNA sequence: TGTGCCAGCAGACCCCTCAGGGAACCATATAATTCACCCCTCCACTTT. Translating it yields CASRPLREPYNSPLHF.

The CDR3 protein is CASSSHGDQETQYF. CDR3 DNA sequence: TGTGCCAGCAGCTCTCATGGGGATCAAGAGACCCAGTACTTC. The rearrangement links TRBV7-9 to TRBJ2-5; unclear D gene. CDR1 is SEHNR, CDR2 FQNEAQ, per germline (reference sequence). The V end lost 4 bases, the J end lost 2 bases, and 11 bases lay between the germline ends. CDR3 length equals 14 residues. The whole variable domain, remainder taken from reference TRBV7-9 and TRBJ2-5, is DTGVSQNPRHKITKRGQNVTFRCDPISEHNRLYWYRQTLGQGPEFLTYFQNEAQLEKSRLLSDRFSAERPKGSFSTLEIQRTEQGDSAMYLCASSSHGDQETQYFGPGTRLLVL.

Concerning this clonotype itself: A clone one base away is much larger, so this may be a read error. This chain uses TRBV24-1 with TRBJ2-1; 7 bases match TRBD1. Germline V CDR1 and CDR2: KGHDR, SFDVKD. Trimming cost V 12 bases and J 2 bases; bases outside gene matches: 6. The CDR3 is 13 residues long. The CDR3 sequence is CAATGQPYNEQFF. DNA for the CDR3: TGTGCCGCCACGGGACAGCCCTACAATGAGCAGTTCTTC.

The V and J genes are TRBV5-5 and TRBJ2-1; D possibly corresponds to TRBD1 (6 bases). There are 19 residues in the CDR3. V was shortened by 1 base and J by 0 bases, with 20 bases between the two germline ends. Germline CDR1 SGHKS, CDR2 YYEKEE (reference sequence). The CDR3, as DNA: TGTGCCAGCAGCTTGTATCTAAGGGACAAGCGGAGCTCCTACAATGAGCAGTTCTTC. It yields the protein CASSLYLRDKRSSYNEQFF.

The chain's CDR3 is CAWSISNQPQHF. The CDR3 DNA reads TGTGCCTGGAGTATCAGCAATCAGCCCCAGCATTTT. V and J are TRBV30 and TRBJ1-5; no firm D call. Trimming took off 2 bases at V and 1 base at J, with 3 bases between the two ends. Germline V gives CDR1 GTSNPN, CDR2 SVGIG (reference sequence). The CDR3 contains 12 residues. Full variable domain (outside the CDR3, taken from reference TRBV30 and TRBJ1-5): SQTIHQWPATLVQPVGSPLSLECTVEGTSNPNLYWYRQAAGRGLQLLFYSVGIGQISSEVPQNLSASRPQDRQFILSSKKLLLSDSGFYLCAWSISNQPQHFGDGTRLSIL.

This chain joins TRBV18 and TRBJ2-1, with D possibly matching TRBD1 (5 bases). V lost 1 base and J lost 1, with 8 bases in between. The CDR3 is 15 residues long. Germline CDR1 and CDR2: KGHSH and LQKENI. The CDR3 DNA sequence: TGTGCCAGCTCACCACAGGGGATATCCTACAATGAGCAGTTCTTC. This codes for CASSPQGISYNEQFF.

The gene calls are TRBV15 and TRBJ2-4; D unclear. The DNA end favors TRBJ2-7, so the J call may be wrong. The CDR3 runs 14 residues. Germline CDR1 LNHNV, CDR2 YYDKDF (reference sequence). The CDR3 region is CATSREARNYEQYF. CDR3 DNA: TGTGCCACCAGCAGAGAAGCCCGTAACTACGAGCAGTACTTC.

V and J are TRBV20-1 and TRBJ1-3, with D maybe TRBD1 (5 bases). Germline V gene sequence: CDR1 DFQATT, CDR2 SNEGSKA (reference sequence). The CDR3 loop spans 17 amino acids. V shed 2 bases and J shed 2 bases, with 19 bases lying between them. The CDR3 loop reads CSARPTTRGTTGNTIYF. The CDR3 nucleotides read TGCAGTGCTAGACCGACTACTAGGGGAACAACTGGAAACACCATATATTTT.

On this clonotype itself: This may be a read error, as it is one base from a much larger clone. The rearrangement links TRBV7-9 to TRBJ2-3, with TRBD2 matching over 10 bases. V lost 8 bases and J lost 4; bases outside the gene matches: 9. The germline V gene encodes CDR1 SEHNR and CDR2 FQNEAQ (reference sequence). This CDR3 contains 15 residues. Here the CDR3 DNA reads TGTGCCAGCGGGTCAACTAGCGGGGTGTCAGATACGCAGTATTTT. As protein: CASGSTSGVSDTQYF.

The rearrangement uses TRBV29-1 and TRBJ1-6, with 8 nucleotides matching TRBD1. The ends lost 6 bases at V and 1 base at J; junction bases unmatched: 8. Germline loops: CDR1 SQVTM, CDR2 ANQGSEA. This CDR3 contains 16 residues. CDR3 in DNA: TGCAGCGTCCCCGACAGGGGAAGGTCCTATAATTCACCCCTCCACTTT. This translates into CSVPDRGRSYNSPLHF. Drawing the rest from reference TRBV29-1 and TRBJ1-6, the complete variable domain is SAVISQKPSRDICQRGTSLTIQCQVDSQVTMMFWYRQQPGQSLTLIATANQGSEATYESGFVIDKFPISRPNLTFSTLTVSNMSPEDSSIYLCSVPDRGRSYNSPLHFGNGTRLTVT.

This chain links TRBV12-3 or TRBV12-4 with TRBJ2-3; 12 bases fit TRBD2. The CDR3 runs 16 residues. V dropped 4 bases and J dropped 6; count of bases not matched to a gene: 8. The CDR3: CASSSTGTSGSDTQYF. The CDR3 DNA reads TGTGCCAGCAGTTCCACGGGGACTAGCGGGTCCGATACGCAGTATTTT.

This clonotype came up a few times. The chain couples TRBV28 to TRBJ2-1; D is undetermined. Trimming removed 10 bases from V and 8 bases from J, with 12 bases in between. The CDR3 covers 11 residues. Germline CDR1 MDHEN, CDR2 SYDVKM. The CDR3, as DNA: TGTGCCACCCTTCAACCGGATGAGCAGTTCTTC. Protein: CATLQPDEQFF. The full variable domain, completed using reference TRBV28 and TRBJ2-1, is DVKVTQSSRYLVKRTGEKVFLECVQDMDHENMFWYRQDPGLGLRLIYFSYDVKMKEKGDIPEGYSVSREKKERFSLILESASTNQTSMYLCATLQPDEQFFGPGTRLTVL.

The rearrangement uses TRBV25-1 and TRBJ1-4; D perhaps matches TRBD1 (6 bases). Trimming shortened V by 5 bases and J by 0 bases, and 16 bases separated the two germline ends. CDR1 is MGHDK, CDR2 SYGVNS, per germline. The CDR3 covers 17 residues. The CDR3 region is CASSQTGYSSTNEKLFF. The CDR3 coding sequence is TGTGCCAGCAGTCAGACAGGCTATAGCTCAACTAATGAAAAACTGTTTTTT.